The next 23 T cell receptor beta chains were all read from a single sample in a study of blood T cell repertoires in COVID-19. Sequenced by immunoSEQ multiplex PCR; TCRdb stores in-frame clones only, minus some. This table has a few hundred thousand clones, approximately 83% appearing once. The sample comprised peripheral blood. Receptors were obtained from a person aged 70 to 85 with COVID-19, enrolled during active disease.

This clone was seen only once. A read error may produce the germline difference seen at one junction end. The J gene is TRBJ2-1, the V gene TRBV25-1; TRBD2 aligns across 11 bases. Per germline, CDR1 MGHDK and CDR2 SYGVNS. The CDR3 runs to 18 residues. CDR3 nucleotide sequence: TGTGCCAGCAGGGGATTTAGCGGGGGGGCTCGTTTCTACACTGAGCAGTTCTTC. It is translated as CASRGFSGGARFYTEQFF.

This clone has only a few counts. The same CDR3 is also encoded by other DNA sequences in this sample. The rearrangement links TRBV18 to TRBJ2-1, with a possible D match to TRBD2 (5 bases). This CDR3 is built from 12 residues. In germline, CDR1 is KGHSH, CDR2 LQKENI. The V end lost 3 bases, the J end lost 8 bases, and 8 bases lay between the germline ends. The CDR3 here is CASSPGVDEQFF. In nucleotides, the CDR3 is TGTGCCAGCTCACCCGGGGTCGATGAGCAGTTCTTC.

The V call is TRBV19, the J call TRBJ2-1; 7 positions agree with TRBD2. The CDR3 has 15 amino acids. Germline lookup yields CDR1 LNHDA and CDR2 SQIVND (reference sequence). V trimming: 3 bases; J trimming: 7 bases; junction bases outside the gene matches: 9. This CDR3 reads CASSIRAGISNEQFF. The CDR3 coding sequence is TGTGCCAGTAGTATCCGAGCGGGGATCTCTAATGAGCAGTTCTTC.

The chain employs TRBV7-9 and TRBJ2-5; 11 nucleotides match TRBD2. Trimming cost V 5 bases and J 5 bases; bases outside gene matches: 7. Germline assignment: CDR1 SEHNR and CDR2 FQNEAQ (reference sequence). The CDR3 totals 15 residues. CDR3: CASSRRLAGNETQYF. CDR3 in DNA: TGTGCCAGCAGCCGTAGACTAGCGGGGAATGAGACCCAGTACTTC.

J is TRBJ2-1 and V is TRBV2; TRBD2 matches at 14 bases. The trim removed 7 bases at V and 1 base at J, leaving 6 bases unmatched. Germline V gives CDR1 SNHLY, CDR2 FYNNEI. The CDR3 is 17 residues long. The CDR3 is CASMGLAGVKSYNEQFF. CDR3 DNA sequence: TGTGCCAGCATGGGACTAGCGGGAGTTAAGTCCTACAATGAGCAGTTCTTC.

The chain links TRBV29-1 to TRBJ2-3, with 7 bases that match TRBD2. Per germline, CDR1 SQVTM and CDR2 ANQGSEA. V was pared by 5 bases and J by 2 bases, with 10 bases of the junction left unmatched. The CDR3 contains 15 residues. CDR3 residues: CSVSGERGSTDTQYF. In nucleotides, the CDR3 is TGCAGCGTTTCGGGCGAGCGGGGCTCCACAGATACGCAGTATTTT.

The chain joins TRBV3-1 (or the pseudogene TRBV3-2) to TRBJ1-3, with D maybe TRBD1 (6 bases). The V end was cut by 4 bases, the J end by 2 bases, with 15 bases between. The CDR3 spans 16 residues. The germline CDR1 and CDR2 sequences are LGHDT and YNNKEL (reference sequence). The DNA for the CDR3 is TGTGCCAGCAGCCCTCAGGGGCTGGGGCCTGGAAACACCATATATTTT. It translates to CASSPQGLGPGNTIYF.

CDR3 sequence: CASTLTGNTGELFF. Here the CDR3 DNA reads TGTGCCAGCACGCTAACAGGGAATACCGGGGAGCTGTTTTTT. The gene calls are TRBV7-2 and TRBJ2-2; D possibly corresponds to TRBD1 (6 bases). The CDR3 is made up of 14 amino acids. CDR1 is SGHTA and CDR2 is FQGNSA in the germline V gene. V shed 7 bases and J shed 5 bases, with 14 bases lying between them.

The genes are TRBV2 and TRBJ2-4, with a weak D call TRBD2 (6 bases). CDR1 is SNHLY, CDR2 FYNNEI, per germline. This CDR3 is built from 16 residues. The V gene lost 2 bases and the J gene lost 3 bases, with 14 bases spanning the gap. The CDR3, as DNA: TGTGCCAGCAGTGAAACATGGCAGGGAGGCAAAAACATTCAGTACTTC. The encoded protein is CASSETWQGGKNIQYF.

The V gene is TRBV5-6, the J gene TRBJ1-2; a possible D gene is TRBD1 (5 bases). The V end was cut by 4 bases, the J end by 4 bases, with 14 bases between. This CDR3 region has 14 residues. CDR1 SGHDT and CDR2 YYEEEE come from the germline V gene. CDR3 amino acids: CASSPGVVVYGYTF. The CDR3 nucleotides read TGTGCCAGCAGCCCGGGGGTGGTCGTCTATGGCTACACCTTC. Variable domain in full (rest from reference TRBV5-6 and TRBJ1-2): DAGVTQSPTHLIKTRGQQVTLRCSPKSGHDTVSWYQQALGQGPQFIFQYYEEEERQRGNFPDRFSGHQFPNYSSELNVNALLLGDSALYLCASSPGVVVYGYTFGSGTRLTVV.

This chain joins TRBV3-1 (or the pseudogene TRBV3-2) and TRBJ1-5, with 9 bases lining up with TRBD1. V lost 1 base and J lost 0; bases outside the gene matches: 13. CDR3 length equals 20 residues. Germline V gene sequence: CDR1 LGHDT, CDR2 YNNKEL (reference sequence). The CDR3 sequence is CASSQVSLQGAGYSNQPQHF. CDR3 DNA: TGTGCCAGCAGCCAAGTCTCCCTACAGGGGGCAGGGTATAGCAATCAGCCCCAGCATTTT.

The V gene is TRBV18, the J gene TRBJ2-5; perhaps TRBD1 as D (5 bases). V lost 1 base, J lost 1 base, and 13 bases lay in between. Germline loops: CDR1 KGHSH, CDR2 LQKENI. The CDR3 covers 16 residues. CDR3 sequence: CASSPQSRTIQETQYF. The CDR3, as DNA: TGTGCCAGCTCACCACAATCAAGGACAATCCAAGAGACCCAGTACTTC.

CDR3 region: CASSSILGTGEQYF. CDR3 nucleotide sequence: TGTGCCAGCAGCTCGATACTCGGCACGGGCGAGCAGTACTTC. The chain carries TRBV5-4 and TRBJ2-7; no definite D call. With 3 bases removed from V and 6 bases from J, the gap between germline ends came to 16 bases. The germline V gene encodes CDR1 SGHNT and CDR2 YYREEE (reference sequence). There are 14 residues in the CDR3.

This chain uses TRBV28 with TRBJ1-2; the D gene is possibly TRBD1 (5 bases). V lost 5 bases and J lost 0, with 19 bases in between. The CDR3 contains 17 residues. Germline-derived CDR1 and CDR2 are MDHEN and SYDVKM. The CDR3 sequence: CASSPTHPGGTNYGYTF. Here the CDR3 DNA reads TGTGCCAGCAGTCCAACACACCCCGGGGGGACTAACTATGGCTACACCTTC.

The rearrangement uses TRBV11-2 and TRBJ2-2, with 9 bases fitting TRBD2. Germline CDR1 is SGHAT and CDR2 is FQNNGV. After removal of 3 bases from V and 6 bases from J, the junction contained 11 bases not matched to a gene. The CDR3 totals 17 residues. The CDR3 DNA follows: TGTGCCAGCAGCTTCGGTCGCGGGGGGGCGGGCGCCGGGGAGCTGTTTTTT. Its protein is CASSFGRGGAGAGELFF.

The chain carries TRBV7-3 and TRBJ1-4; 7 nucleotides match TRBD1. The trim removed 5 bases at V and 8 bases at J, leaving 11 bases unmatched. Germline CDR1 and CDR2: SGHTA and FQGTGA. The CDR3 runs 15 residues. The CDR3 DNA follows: TGTGCCAGCAGCCCCTCCGGGACAGCCGGCGAAAAACTGTTTTTT. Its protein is CASSPSGTAGEKLFF.

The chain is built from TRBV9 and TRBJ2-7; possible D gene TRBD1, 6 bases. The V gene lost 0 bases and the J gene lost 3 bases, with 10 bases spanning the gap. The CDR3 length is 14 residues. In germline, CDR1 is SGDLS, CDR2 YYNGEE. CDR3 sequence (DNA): TGTGCCAGCAGCGTAGCAGGGGCTGGCTACGAGCAGTACTTC. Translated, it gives CASSVAGAGYEQYF.

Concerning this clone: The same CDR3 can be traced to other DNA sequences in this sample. The CDR3: CASSFGGYGYTF. DNA for the CDR3: TGTGCCAGCAGTTTCGGGGGCTATGGCTACACCTTC. The chain links TRBV12-3 or TRBV12-4 to TRBJ1-2; weak D call: TRBD1 (5 bases). Trimming shortened V by 3 bases and J by 4 bases, and 6 bases separated the two germline ends. This CDR3 is 12 amino acids long.

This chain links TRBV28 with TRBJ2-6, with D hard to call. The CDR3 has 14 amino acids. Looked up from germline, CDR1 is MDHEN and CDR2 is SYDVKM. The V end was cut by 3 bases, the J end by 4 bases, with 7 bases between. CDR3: CASSFSSGANVLTF. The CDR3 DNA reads TGTGCCAGCAGTTTTTCATCCGGGGCCAACGTCCTGACTTTC.

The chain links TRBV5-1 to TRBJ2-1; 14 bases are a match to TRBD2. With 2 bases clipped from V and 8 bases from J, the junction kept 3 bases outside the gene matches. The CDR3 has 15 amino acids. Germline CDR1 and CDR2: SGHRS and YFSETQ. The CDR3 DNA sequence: TGCGCCAGCAGCTTCGGGACTAGCGGGGGCGATGAGCAGTTCTTC. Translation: CASSFGTSGGDEQFF.

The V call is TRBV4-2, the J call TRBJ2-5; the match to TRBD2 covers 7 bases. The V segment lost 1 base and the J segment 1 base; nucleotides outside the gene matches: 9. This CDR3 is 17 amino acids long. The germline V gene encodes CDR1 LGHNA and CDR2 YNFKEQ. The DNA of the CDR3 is TGTGCCAGCAGCCAAGCCCCTAGCGGAATAATCCAAGAGACCCAGTACTTC. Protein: CASSQAPSGIIQETQYF.

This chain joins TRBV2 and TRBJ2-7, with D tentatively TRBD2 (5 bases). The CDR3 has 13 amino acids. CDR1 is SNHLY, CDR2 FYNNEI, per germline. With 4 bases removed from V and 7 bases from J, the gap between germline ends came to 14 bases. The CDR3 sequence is CASSGTLGGEQYF. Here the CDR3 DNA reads TGTGCCAGCAGTGGGACTCTCGGAGGTGAGCAGTACTTC. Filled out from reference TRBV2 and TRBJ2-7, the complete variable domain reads EPEVTQTPSHQVTQMGQEVILRCVPISNHLYFYWYRQILGQKVEFLVSFYNNEISEKSEIFDDQFSVERPDGSNFTLKIRSTKLEDSAMYFCASSGTLGGEQYFGPGTRLTVT.

CDR3 sequence (DNA): TGTGCCAGCAGCTTTCAGGGGGGGCAGTACTTC. This gives the protein CASSFQGGQYF. J is TRBJ2-7 and V is TRBV5-6; D might be TRBD1 (7 bases). Looked up from germline, CDR1 is SGHDT and CDR2 is YYEEEE. CDR3 length equals 11 residues. V lost 2 bases and J 9 bases, leaving 9 bases between the germline ends. The variable domain in full, with the rest retrieved from reference TRBV5-6 and TRBJ2-7, is DAGVTQSPTHLIKTRGQQVTLRCSPKSGHDTVSWYQQALGQGPQFIFQYYEEEERQRGNFPDRFSGHQFPNYSSELNVNALLLGDSALYLCASSFQGGQYFGPGTRLTVT.